One and the same sample provided the 9 T cell receptor beta chains below, sequenced in a study of blood T cell repertoires in COVID-19. The table came from immunoSEQ multiplex PCR; TCRdb's copy has only in-frame clones and leaves some out. The sample records 150,000 to 200,000 clones, about 89% being singletons. What was sequenced was peripheral blood. These receptors were taken from a man aged 18-30 years who had recovered from COVID-19.

The V gene is TRBV7-9, the J gene TRBJ1-1, with 8 bases that match TRBD1. CDR1 and CDR2 from the germline V gene are SEHNR and FQNEAQ (reference sequence). The CDR3 contains 15 residues. J was trimmed by 6 bases and V by 4 bases; bases with no gene match: 10. The CDR3: CASSYDATQGAEAFF. In nucleotides, the CDR3 is TGTGCCAGCAGCTACGATGCAACACAGGGGGCTGAAGCTTTCTTT.

This clone was found once. The rearrangement uses TRBV28 and TRBJ2-1; a possible D gene is TRBD2 (5 bases). The CDR3 has 18 residues. The V end lost 3 bases, the J end lost 3 bases, and 21 bases lay between the germline ends. The germline CDR1 and CDR2 sequences are MDHEN and SYDVKM. The CDR3 here is CASSLSIWAEGSYNEQFF. The CDR3 DNA follows: TGTGCCAGCAGTTTGTCCATCTGGGCGGAAGGGAGCTACAATGAGCAGTTCTTC.

The chain joins TRBV19 to TRBJ1-2, with D hard to call. CDR1 LNHDA and CDR2 SQIVND come from the germline V gene (reference sequence). The length of the CDR3 is 16 residues. V was clipped by 7 bases and J by 0 bases, with 18 bases between them. The CDR3 region is CASTPDQSRTNYGYTF. Here the CDR3 DNA reads TGTGCCAGTACTCCAGATCAGTCCCGAACTAACTATGGCTACACCTTC. Using reference TRBV19 and TRBJ1-2 for the parts outside the CDR3, the full variable domain is DGGITQSPKYLFRKEGQNVTLSCEQNLNHDAMYWYRQDPGQGLRLIYYSQIVNDFQKGDIAEGYSVSREKKESFPLTVTSAQKNPTAFYLCASTPDQSRTNYGYTFGSGTRLTVV.

CDR3 residues: CASSRSDRVDYGYTF. CDR3 in DNA: TGCGCCAGCAGCCGATCAGACAGGGTAGACTATGGCTACACCTTC. V and J are TRBV4-3 and TRBJ1-2, with 7 bases matching TRBD1. V lost 4 bases and J lost 3; bases outside the gene matches: 8. The CDR3 totals 15 residues. CDR1 is LGHNA and CDR2 is YSLEER in the germline V gene.

This chain connects TRBV11-2 to TRBJ1-1; D gene uncertain. CDR3 length: 13 residues. With 2 bases removed from V and 4 bases from J, the gap between germline ends came to 8 bases. Germline loops: CDR1 SGHAT, CDR2 FQNNGV. CDR3 nucleotide sequence: TGTGCCAGCAGCTTATTAGCGCCCACTGAAGCTTTCTTT. Amino acid sequence: CASSLLAPTEAFF. Using reference TRBV11-2 and TRBJ1-1 for the parts outside the CDR3, the full variable domain is EAGVAQSPRYKIIEKRQSVAFWCNPISGHATLYWYQQILGQGPKLLIQFQNNGVVDDSQLPKDRFSAERLKGVDSTLKIQPAKLEDSAVYLCASSLLAPTEAFFGQGTRLTVV.

The chain employs TRBV9 and TRBJ2-2; 9 bases align to TRBD2. The J segment lost 8 bases and the V segment lost 4 bases, leaving 9 bases of the junction unmatched. This CDR3 contains 15 residues. CDR1 SGDLS and CDR2 YYNGEE come from the germline V gene. The CDR3 DNA follows: TGTGCCAGCAGCCTTAGCGGGAGTTTAATAGGGGAGCTGTTTTTT. This gives the protein CASSLSGSLIGELFF. Filled out from reference TRBV9 and TRBJ2-2, the complete variable domain reads DSGVTQTPKHLITATGQRVTLRCSPRSGDLSVYWYQQSLDQGLQFLIQYYNGEERAKGNILERFSAQQFPDLHSELNLSSLELGDSALYFCASSLSGSLIGELFFGEGSRLTVL.

The V gene is TRBV5-4, the J gene TRBJ2-7; TRBD2 is a possible D gene (5 bases). The CDR3 length is 12 residues. Germline CDR1 reads SGHNT; CDR2 reads YYREEE (reference sequence). Trimming shortened V by 0 bases and J by 6 bases, and 7 bases separated the two germline ends. This CDR3 is CASSLGLSEQYF. The CDR3, as DNA: TGTGCCAGCAGCTTGGGACTATCCGAGCAGTACTTC.

The chain combines TRBV6-1 with TRBJ2-5, with D maybe TRBD2 (5 bases). The germline gives CDR1 MNHNS, CDR2 SASEGT. The CDR3 totals 16 residues. V lost 4 bases and J 7 bases, leaving 22 bases between the germline ends. The CDR3 sequence is CASSGSRTHAGGTQYF. Here the CDR3 DNA reads TGTGCCAGCAGTGGTTCCAGGACTCATGCAGGCGGGACCCAGTACTTC.

The chain recombines TRBV24-1 with TRBJ2-3, with TRBD2 matching over 11 bases. The trim removed 4 bases at V and 0 bases at J, leaving 8 bases unmatched. CDR1 and CDR2 (germline): KGHDR, SFDVKD. The CDR3 length is 18 residues. The CDR3 reads CATSESGLAGGSTDTQYF. The CDR3 DNA reads TGTGCCACCAGTGAATCCGGGCTAGCGGGAGGAAGCACAGATACGCAGTATTTT.